This T cell receptor beta chain was found in a study of identical twins. Study-level points and caveats: The models systematically underestimated how much out-of-frame TCR alpha was shared in monozygotic twins.

TCRdb independently ran MiXCR on the 5' RACE reads; one entry per CDR3 protein. The sample carries fewer than 900,000 distinct CDR3 sequences, 15% to 20% recorded once. This clonotype showed up many times. Its antigen is still unknown. The CDR3 has 13 residues. The V end was cut by 5 bases, the J end by 4 bases, with 14 bases between. Germline values: CDR1 DFQATT, CDR2 SNEGSKA (reference sequence). These data were also reused for a study on T cells expressing NK-cell markers.

The sequence was obtained from a woman between 18 and 30 years old in good health. The sample comprised PBMCs. This chain links TRBV20-1 with TRBJ1-1; no reliable D call. The CDR3 protein is CSASTAAPTEAFF. In DNA form, the CDR3 reads TGCAGTGCTTCCACGGCAGCTCCCACTGAAGCTTTCTTT.